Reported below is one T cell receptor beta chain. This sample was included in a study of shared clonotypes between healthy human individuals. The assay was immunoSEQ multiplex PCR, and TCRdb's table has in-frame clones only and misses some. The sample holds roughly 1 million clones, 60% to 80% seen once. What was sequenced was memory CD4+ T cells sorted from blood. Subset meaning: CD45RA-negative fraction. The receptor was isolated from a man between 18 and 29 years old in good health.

CDR3 region: CASSPTGATYEQYF. Here the CDR3 DNA reads TGTGCCAGCAGCCCCACAGGGGCAACCTACGAGCAGTACTTC. The V gene is TRBV7-3, the J gene TRBJ2-7, with 7 positions matching TRBD1. CDR1 is SGHTA and CDR2 is FQGTGA in the germline V gene. V lost 5 bases to trimming and J lost 2 bases; unmatched junction nucleotides: 6. This CDR3 contains 14 residues.